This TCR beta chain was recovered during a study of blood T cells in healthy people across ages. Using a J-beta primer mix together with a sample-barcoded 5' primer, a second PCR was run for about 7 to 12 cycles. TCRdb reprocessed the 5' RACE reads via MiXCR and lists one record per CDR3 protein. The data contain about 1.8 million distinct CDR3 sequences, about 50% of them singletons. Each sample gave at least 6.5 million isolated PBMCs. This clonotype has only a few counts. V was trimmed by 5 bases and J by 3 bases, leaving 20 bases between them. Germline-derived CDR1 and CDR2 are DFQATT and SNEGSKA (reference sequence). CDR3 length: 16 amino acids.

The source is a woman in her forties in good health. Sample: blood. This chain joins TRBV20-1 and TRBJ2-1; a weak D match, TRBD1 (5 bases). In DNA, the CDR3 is TGCAGTGCTCCCTACGCGGTGGGGCCCCTCTACAATGAGCAGTTCTTC. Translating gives CSAPYAVGPLYNEQFF.